The T cell receptor beta chain described here comes from a study of OX40 agonist ivuxolimab in advanced cancers. TCRdb's table, derived via immunoSEQ multiplex PCR, lists solely in-frame clones and lacks some. Of approximately 69,000 clones listed, about 90% are singletons. V lost 0 bases and J lost 4, with 13 bases in between. The CDR3 loop spans 15 amino acids. In germline, CDR1 is SGHRS, CDR2 YFSETQ. This sequence originates from an adult with an advanced solid tumor such as melanoma, head and neck, liver or kidney cancer. The V gene is TRBV5-1, the J gene TRBJ2-5; the D is unclear. The sequencing used CD4+ or CD8+ T cells sorted from blood, collected in a trial of the OX40 agonist ivuxolimab. The CDR3 region has the DNA TGCGCCAGCAGCTTGGCCACGAGTCCCCCAGAGACCCAGTACTTC. Amino acid sequence: CASSLATSPPETQYF.